A selection of T cell receptor beta chains follows, all from one sample in a study of blood T cells in healthy people across ages. TCRdb redid the calling of the 5' RACE reads with MiXCR, one entry per CDR3 protein. The sample contains over 500,000 distinct CDR3 sequences, over 25% of which appear only once. This sample also appeared in a second study, on T cells of mothers and their children.

The sequencing sample was made of blood. Every receptor here comes from a boy aged 2 to 9 in good health. Both conserved end residues are part of each CDR3. The order of the fields is clone size, CDR3 length, V gene, D gene, J gene, CDR3 DNA, CDR3 protein. The D gene is left open where the match is weak. Only part of the rows carry a size: once, few, many, or a class if the clone is expanded.

abundance: few
len: 15
v_gene: TRBV12-5
d_gene: .
j_gene: TRBJ1-1
CDR3nt: TGTGCTAGTGGCCGGAGCCGCATCGGAAGCACTGAAGCTTTCTTT
CDR3aa: CASGRSRIGSTEAFF

abundance: .
len: 16
v_gene: TRBV5-5
d_gene: .
j_gene: TRBJ1-2
CDR3nt: TGTGCCAGCAGCTTGGGAAGGGCAGGGACAAACTATGGCTACACCTTC
CDR3aa: CASSLGRAGTNYGYTF

abundance: .
len: 18
v_gene: TRBV4-3
d_gene: TRBD2
j_gene: TRBJ2-3
CDR3nt: TGCGCCAGCCAAGATGTGGGCGGGAGTGGACATAGCACAGATACGCAGTATTTT
CDR3aa: CASQDVGGSGHSTDTQYF

abundance: .
len: 15
v_gene: TRBV3-1
d_gene: .
j_gene: TRBJ2-7
CDR3nt: TGTGCCAGCAGCCAAGATTCAACAGACTCCTACGAGCAGTACTTC
CDR3aa: CASSQDSTDSYEQYF

abundance: .
len: 18
v_gene: TRBV10-3
d_gene: TRBD2
j_gene: TRBJ2-6
CDR3nt: TGTGCCATCAGTGCGGGGACTAGCCCTCCCCCTGGGGCCAACGTCCTGACTTTC
CDR3aa: CAISAGTSPPPGANVLTF

abundance: few
len: 15
v_gene: TRBV12-3/TRBV12-4
d_gene: .
j_gene: TRBJ2-5
CDR3nt: TGTGCCAGCAGTCACATGACAGACATACAAGAGACCCAGTACTTC
CDR3aa: CASSHMTDIQETQYF

abundance: .
len: 13
v_gene: TRBV10-2
d_gene: .
j_gene: TRBJ2-5
CDR3nt: TGCGCCAGCAGGGTTCCGGTCCAAGAGACCCAGTACTTC
CDR3aa: CASRVPVQETQYF

abundance: few
len: 16
v_gene: TRBV7-2
d_gene: TRBD2
j_gene: TRBJ2-5
CDR3nt: TGTGCCAGCAGCTTAGCTAGCGGGAATAGGCAAGAGACCCAGTACTTC
CDR3aa: CASSLASGNRQETQYF

abundance: few
len: 14
v_gene: TRBV20-1
d_gene: .
j_gene: TRBJ2-7
CDR3nt: TGCAGTGCTAGACCTCCAATTGGCTCCTACGAGCAGTACTTC
CDR3aa: CSARPPIGSYEQYF

abundance: few
len: 16
v_gene: TRBV6-2/TRBV6-3
d_gene: .
j_gene: TRBJ1-1
CDR3nt: TGTGCCAGCAGACCACAGGGTTGGGGCATGGACACTGAAGCTTTCTTT
CDR3aa: CASRPQGWGMDTEAFF

abundance: many
len: 13
v_gene: TRBV19
d_gene: TRBD1
j_gene: TRBJ2-1
CDR3nt: TGTGCCAGTAGTACCGGGACAGTCAATGAGCAGTTCTTC
CDR3aa: CASSTGTVNEQFF

abundance: few
len: 12
v_gene: TRBV3-1
d_gene: .
j_gene: TRBJ2-7
CDR3nt: TGTGCCAGCAGCCAAGATTATTACGAGCAGTACTTC
CDR3aa: CASSQDYYEQYF

abundance: .
len: 13
v_gene: TRBV3-1
d_gene: TRBD2
j_gene: TRBJ2-4
CDR3nt: TGTGCCAGCAGCCCGACTAGCGGGAGCATTCAGTACTTC
CDR3aa: CASSPTSGSIQYF

abundance: .
len: 15
v_gene: TRBV7-9
d_gene: TRBD1
j_gene: TRBJ2-7
CDR3nt: TGTGCCAGCAGCTTACTCATTGGACAGGCCTACGAGCAGTACTTC
CDR3aa: CASSLLIGQAYEQYF

abundance: few
len: 15
v_gene: TRBV11-1
d_gene: TRBD2
j_gene: TRBJ2-5
CDR3nt: TGTGCCAGCACCGATATAGCGGGGGACCAAGAGACCCAGTACTTC
CDR3aa: CASTDIAGDQETQYF

abundance: few
len: 11
v_gene: TRBV7-2
d_gene: .
j_gene: TRBJ1-1
CDR3nt: TGTGCCAGCAGGTGGGGGCCTGAAGCTTTCTTT
CDR3aa: CASRWGPEAFF

abundance: .
len: 15
v_gene: TRBV5-1
d_gene: .
j_gene: TRBJ2-1
CDR3nt: TGCGCCGGCAGCCTCGGAGGGTACAGGACGAATGAGCAGTTCTTC
CDR3aa: CAGSLGGYRTNEQFF

abundance: .
len: 16
v_gene: TRBV20-1
d_gene: .
j_gene: TRBJ2-1
CDR3nt: TGCAGTGCTATCCCCTGGGGAGCGAGCATCTACAATGAGCAGTTCTTC
CDR3aa: CSAIPWGASIYNEQFF

abundance: .
len: 13
v_gene: TRBV6-2/TRBV6-3
d_gene: .
j_gene: TRBJ2-6
CDR3nt: TGTGCCACCGCGGGGTCTGGGGCCAACGTCCTGACTTTC
CDR3aa: CATAGSGANVLTF

abundance: few
len: 14
v_gene: TRBV3-1
d_gene: .
j_gene: TRBJ1-1
CDR3nt: TGTGCCAGCAGCCAAGATCTTCAGGCTCCTGAAACGGTCTTT
CDR3aa: CASSQDLQAPETVF

abundance: .
len: 12
v_gene: TRBV2
d_gene: .
j_gene: TRBJ2-1
CDR3nt: TGTGCCAGCAGATCTTTGGACTCGGAGCAGTTCTTC
CDR3aa: CASRSLDSEQFF

abundance: .
len: 14
v_gene: TRBV5-6
d_gene: TRBD2
j_gene: TRBJ2-1
CDR3nt: TGTGCCAGCAGCTTTAGCGGGGGGGACAATGAGCAGTTCTTC
CDR3aa: CASSFSGGDNEQFF

abundance: .
len: 15
v_gene: TRBV4-2
d_gene: .
j_gene: TRBJ1-6
CDR3nt: TGTGCCAGCAGCCAAACCGGGTCAATGGGATCACCCCTCCACTTT
CDR3aa: CASSQTGSMGSPLHF